A single sample is the source of the 11 T cell receptor beta chains below, sequenced in a study of T cells in Graves' hyperthyroidism and ophthalmopathy. RNA transcripts yielded amplified TCR beta CDR3 regions. With the HTBI primer set, the TCR CDR3 went through a first round of RT-PCR. TCRdb reanalysed the multiplex PCR reads using MiXCR and keeps one entry per CDR3 protein. The table includes some 300,000 distinct CDR3 sequences, less than 20% detected once. The sequenced sample was blood. These receptors were taken from a man aged 50 to 60 with Graves' ophthalmopathy.

This clonotype was observed many times. This CDR3 reads CATSDKGGDPTNEQFF. The CDR3 bases are TGTGCCACCAGTGATAAAGGGGGCGACCCAACCAATGAGCAGTTCTTC. The gene calls are TRBV24-1 and TRBJ2-1; TRBD1 matches 7 bases. CDR3 size: 16 residues. Looked up from germline, CDR1 is KGHDR and CDR2 is SFDVKD. After removal of 3 bases from V and 6 bases from J, the junction contained 10 bases not matched to a gene.

This clonotype appeared many times. The V gene is TRBV20-1, the J gene TRBJ2-7; D gene unclear. The CDR3 covers 13 residues. The germline V gene has CDR1 DFQATT and CDR2 SNEGSKA (reference sequence). The V end lost 3 bases, the J end lost 3 bases, and 12 bases lay between the germline ends. CDR3 in DNA: TGCAGTGCTAGCGGTCTAGTCGGCTACGAGCAGTACTTC. This sequence encodes CSASGLVGYEQYF.

In DNA form, the CDR3 reads TGTGCCAGCAGCTTGCCCGGCGATTTGGAGGAGCTGTTTTTT. Encoded protein: CASSLPGDLEELFF. The gene calls are TRBV5-4 and TRBJ2-2, with D unresolved. This CDR3 has 14 residues. Trimming took off 1 base at V and 10 bases at J, with 14 bases between the two ends. The V gene's germline CDR1 is SGHNT and CDR2 YYREEE (reference sequence).

This chain connects TRBV6-6 to TRBJ2-5, with D possibly TRBD2 on 6 matching bases. Germline values: CDR1 MNHNY, CDR2 SVGAGI (reference sequence). The CDR3 runs 15 residues. The V end lost 0 bases, the J end lost 2 bases, and 10 bases lay between the germline ends. The CDR3 coding sequence is TGTGCCAGCAGTTACTCGGGAGGTACTCAAGAGACCCAGTACTTC. It encodes CASSYSGGTQETQYF.

In its sample, this clonotype was seen many times. The genes are TRBV30 and TRBJ2-7; 9 nucleotides match TRBD1. Germline values: CDR1 GTSNPN, CDR2 SVGIG (reference sequence). The V and J ends lost 4 bases and 4 bases, in that order; junction bases with no gene match: 11. The CDR3 length is 15 residues. CDR3 sequence reads: CAWTSWDRERYEQYF. The CDR3 bases are TGTGCCTGGACATCCTGGGACAGGGAGAGATACGAGCAGTACTTC.

This clonotype was detected many times. The genes are TRBV6-5 and TRBJ2-7, with 11 bases aligning to TRBD1. Germline V lookup: CDR1 MNHEY, CDR2 SVGAGI. V was clipped by 2 bases and J by 3 bases; unmatched bases: 6. The CDR3 totals 16 residues. Written as DNA, the CDR3 is TGTGCCAGCAGTTACCTCCGGGACAGGGGGGTCTACGAGCAGTACTTC. It specifies CASSYLRDRGVYEQYF.

This clonotype was seen many times. V gene TRBV12-3 or TRBV12-4 combines with J gene TRBJ1-1, with D perhaps TRBD1 (5 bases). The germline V and J ends were trimmed by 6 bases and 7 bases, with 12 bases remaining between them. This CDR3 contains 12 residues. CDR3 region: CASSLDTYEAFF. CDR3 coding DNA: TGTGCCAGCAGCCTGGACACCTATGAAGCTTTCTTT.

Many counts were recorded for this clonotype. Here the CDR3 DNA reads TGTGCCTGGGGACTAGCGGGAGGAGAGACCCAGTACTTC. Translation gives CAWGLAGGETQYF. This rearrangement joins TRBV30 to TRBJ2-5, with 14 bases that match TRBD2. Trimming removed 5 bases from V and 4 bases from J; junction bases left unmatched: 0. Germline CDR1 reads GTSNPN; CDR2 reads SVGIG (reference sequence). CDR3 length: 13 residues.

This clonotype came up many times. CDR3 protein: CASTDSYHNEQFF. The CDR3 coding sequence is TGTGCCAGTACGGACAGCTATCACAATGAGCAGTTCTTC. The chain is built from TRBV2 and TRBJ2-1; a weak D match, TRBD1 (6 bases). The CDR3 sequence is 13 residues long. The V end lost 9 bases, the J end lost 5 bases, and 14 bases lay between the germline ends. The germline gives CDR1 SNHLY, CDR2 FYNNEI.

This CDR3 is CATLGGVGAGELFF. Here the CDR3 DNA reads TGTGCCACCCTTGGAGGGGTCGGGGCCGGGGAGCTGTTTTTT. The rearrangement joins TRBV28 to TRBJ2-2, with D possibly matching TRBD2 (6 bases). From germline, CDR1 is MDHEN and CDR2 SYDVKM. The CDR3 consists of 14 residues. Trimming shortened V by 10 bases and J by 6 bases, and 18 bases separated the two germline ends.

The chain links TRBV5-4 to TRBJ2-3; possibly TRBD1 or TRBD2 for D (6 bases each). CDR3 length equals 15 residues. The V gene lost 5 bases and the J gene lost 1 base, with 14 bases spanning the gap. CDR1 is SGHNT and CDR2 is YYREEE in the germline V gene (reference sequence). The CDR3 reads CASRRGEPGTDTQYF. The CDR3 coding sequence is TGTGCCAGCAGGAGGGGGGAGCCCGGCACAGATACGCAGTATTTT.